A single sample gave rise to the 3 T cell receptor beta chains below, sequenced in a study of blood T cell repertoires in COVID-19. Only in-frame clones appear in the TCRdb table, and some are missing; sequencing was by immunoSEQ multiplex PCR. The sample lists about 130,000 clones; 85% were seen once. The sequenced material came from peripheral blood. The receptors stem from an elderly woman with acute or convalescent COVID-19.

The chain combines TRBV20-1 with TRBJ2-1, with D unresolved. The CDR3 has 13 residues. The ends were cut back, 3 bases at V and 1 base at J, with 7 bases in the middle. Looked up from germline, CDR1 is DFQATT and CDR2 is SNEGSKA (reference sequence). The DNA for the CDR3 is TGCAGTGCTAGTTCCCCGTCCTACAATGAGCAGTTCTTC. Its protein is CSASSPSYNEQFF.

As regards this clone: A junction end diverges from the germline sequence, so it may reflect a read error. The rearrangement links TRBV4-1 to TRBJ1-4, with 9 positions matching TRBD1. The CDR3 runs to 12 residues. Germline loops: CDR1 MGHRA, CDR2 YSYEKL. The CDR3 reads CASSKDRGRLFF. In nucleotides, the CDR3 is TGCGCCAGCAGCAAAGACAGGGGGAGGCTGTTTTTT.

The rearrangement uses TRBV6-5 and TRBJ2-5; 8 bases line up with TRBD2. The CDR3 totals 14 residues. V trimming: 7 bases; J trimming: 1 base; junction bases outside the gene matches: 5. Per the germline V gene, CDR1 is MNHEY and CDR2 is SVGAGI. This chain's CDR3 is CASTPAGGQETQYF. The DNA for the CDR3 is TGTGCCAGCACACCCGCGGGGGGCCAAGAGACCCAGTACTTC.